These T cell receptor beta chains were read from a single sample in a study of blood T cell repertoires in COVID-19. Repertoires were generated with immunoSEQ multiplex PCR, while TCRdb's copy carries only in-frame clones and drops some. Among 150,000 or so clones listed, just over 85% were seen once. Sequencing input: peripheral blood. These TCRs come from a woman aged 60 to 75 with acute or convalescent COVID-19. Both conserved end residues are part of each CDR3.

>TRBJ2-7|TRBV6-2/TRBV6-3
CASGRGYLYEQYF
>TRBJ2-7|TRBV11-2
CASSFISAFYEQYF
>TRBJ2-5|TRBV9
CASSVATSGAQETQYF
>TRBJ2-1|TRBV10-3
CAISAKTSGGDNEQFF
>TRBJ1-2|TRBV6-5
CASSYSAQGYHYTF
>TRBJ1-2|TRBV15
CATSRFPGQGAHYGYTF
>TRBJ2-4|TRBV6-2/TRBV6-3
CASSGLARAKHRTKNIQYF
>TRBJ2-2|TRBV5-4
CAIPTGAISANTGELFF
>TRBJ2-7|TRBV6-6
CASAPGGGPYEQYF
>TRBJ2-7|TRBV13
CASSLRGRGSYEQYF
>TRBJ2-4|TRBV5-1
CASSISDREDIQYF
>TRBJ1-2|TRBV7-2
CASSLGGGARGGGYTF
>TRBJ1-2|TRBV3-1/TRBV3-2
CASSLESGLGRQNGYTF
>TRBJ2-7|TRBV29-1
CSVGQVNYEQYF